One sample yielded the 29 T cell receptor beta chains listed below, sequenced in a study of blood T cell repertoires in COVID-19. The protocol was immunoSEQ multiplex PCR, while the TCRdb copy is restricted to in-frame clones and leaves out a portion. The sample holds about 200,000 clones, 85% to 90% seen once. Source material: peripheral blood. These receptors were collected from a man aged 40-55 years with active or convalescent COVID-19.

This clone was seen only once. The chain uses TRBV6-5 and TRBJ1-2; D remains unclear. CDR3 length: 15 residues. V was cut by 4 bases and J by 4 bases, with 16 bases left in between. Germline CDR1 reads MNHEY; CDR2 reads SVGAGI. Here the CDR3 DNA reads TGTGCCAGCAGTTCGCACCCCGGGAAGTCCTATGGCTACACCTTC. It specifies CASSSHPGKSYGYTF.

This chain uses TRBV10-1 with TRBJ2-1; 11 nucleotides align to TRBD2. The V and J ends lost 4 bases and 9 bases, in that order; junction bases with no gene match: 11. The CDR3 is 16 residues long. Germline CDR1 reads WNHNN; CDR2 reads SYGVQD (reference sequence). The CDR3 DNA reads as TGCGCCAGCAGTGTGGCTAGCGGGAGGTTGAGGGGTGAGCAGTTCTTC. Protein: CASSVASGRLRGEQFF.

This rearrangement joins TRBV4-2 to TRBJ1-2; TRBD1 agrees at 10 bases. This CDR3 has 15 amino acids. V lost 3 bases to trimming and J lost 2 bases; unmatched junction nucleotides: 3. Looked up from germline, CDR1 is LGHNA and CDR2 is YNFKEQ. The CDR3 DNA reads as TGTGCCAGCAGCCAGGAGACAGGGGGCAACTATGGCTACACCTTC. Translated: CASSQETGGNYGYTF.

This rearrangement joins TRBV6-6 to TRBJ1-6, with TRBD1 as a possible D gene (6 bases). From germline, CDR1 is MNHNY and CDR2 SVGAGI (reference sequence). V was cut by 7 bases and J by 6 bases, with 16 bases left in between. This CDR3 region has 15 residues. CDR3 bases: TGTGCCAGCAATCCAACAGGGCCCCTTAATTCACCCCTCCACTTT. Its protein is CASNPTGPLNSPLHF.

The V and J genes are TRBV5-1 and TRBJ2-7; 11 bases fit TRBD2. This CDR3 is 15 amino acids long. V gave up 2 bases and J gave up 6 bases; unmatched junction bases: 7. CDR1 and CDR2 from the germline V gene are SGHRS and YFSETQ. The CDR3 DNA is TGCGCCAGCAGCTTTTTAGCGGGAGGGCCGGGCGAGCAGTACTTC. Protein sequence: CASSFLAGGPGEQYF.

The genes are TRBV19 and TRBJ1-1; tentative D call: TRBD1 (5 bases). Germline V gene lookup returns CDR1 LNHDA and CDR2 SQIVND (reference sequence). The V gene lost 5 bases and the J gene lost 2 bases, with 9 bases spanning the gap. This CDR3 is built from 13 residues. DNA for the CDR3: TGTGCCAGTAGTGCGACAGCCAACACTGAAGCTTTCTTT. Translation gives CASSATANTEAFF. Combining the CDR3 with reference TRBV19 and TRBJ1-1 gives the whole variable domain DGGITQSPKYLFRKEGQNVTLSCEQNLNHDAMYWYRQDPGQGLRLIYYSQIVNDFQKGDIAEGYSVSREKKESFPLTVTSAQKNPTAFYLCASSATANTEAFFGQGTRLTVV.

The CDR3 DNA is TGTGCCAGCTCAGGAGAAGGGAGCGATACGCAGTATTTT. Protein: CASSGEGSDTQYF. This chain uses TRBV19 with TRBJ2-3, with TRBD2 as a possible D gene (5 bases). Per the germline V gene, CDR1 is LNHDA and CDR2 is SQIVND (reference sequence). Trimming removed 9 bases from V and 6 bases from J, with 16 bases in between. The CDR3 covers 13 residues.

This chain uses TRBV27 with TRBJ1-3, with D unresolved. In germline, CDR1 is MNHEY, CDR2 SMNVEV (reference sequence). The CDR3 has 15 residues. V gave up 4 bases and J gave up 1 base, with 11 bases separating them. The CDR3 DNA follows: TGTGCCAGCAGTTCCATTCGGGGATCTGGAAACACCATATATTTT. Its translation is CASSSIRGSGNTIYF.

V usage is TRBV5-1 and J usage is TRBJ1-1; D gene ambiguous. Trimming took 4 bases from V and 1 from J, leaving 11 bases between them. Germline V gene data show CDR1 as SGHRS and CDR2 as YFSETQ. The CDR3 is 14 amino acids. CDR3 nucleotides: TGCGCCAGCAGCATAGGACTGACGAACACTGAAGCTTTCTTT. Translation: CASSIGLTNTEAFF.

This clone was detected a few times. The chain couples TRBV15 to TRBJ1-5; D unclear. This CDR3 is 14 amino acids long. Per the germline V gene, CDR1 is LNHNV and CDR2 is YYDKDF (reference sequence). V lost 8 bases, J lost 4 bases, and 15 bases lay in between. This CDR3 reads CATSSRETNQPQHF. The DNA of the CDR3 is TGTGCCACCTCTTCCCGGGAAACTAATCAGCCCCAGCATTTT. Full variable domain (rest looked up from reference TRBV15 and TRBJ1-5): DAMVIQNPRYQVTQFGKPVTLSCSQTLNHNVMYWYQQKSSQAPKLLFHYYDKDFNNEADTPDNFQSRRPNTSFCFLDIRSPGLGDTAMYLCATSSRETNQPQHFGDGTRLSIL.

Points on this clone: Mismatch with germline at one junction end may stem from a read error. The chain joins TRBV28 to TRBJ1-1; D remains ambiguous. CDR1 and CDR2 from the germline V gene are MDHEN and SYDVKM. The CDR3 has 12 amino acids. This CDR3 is CASRRGPLLLDF. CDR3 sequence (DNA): TGTGCCAGCAGGAGAGGGCCCCTCCTTCTGGATTTT.

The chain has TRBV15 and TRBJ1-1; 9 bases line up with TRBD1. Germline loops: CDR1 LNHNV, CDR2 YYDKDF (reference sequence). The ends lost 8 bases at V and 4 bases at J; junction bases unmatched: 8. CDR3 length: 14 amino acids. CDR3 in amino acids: CATRNRGRGTEAFF. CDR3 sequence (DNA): TGTGCCACCCGCAACAGGGGGCGCGGCACTGAAGCTTTCTTT.

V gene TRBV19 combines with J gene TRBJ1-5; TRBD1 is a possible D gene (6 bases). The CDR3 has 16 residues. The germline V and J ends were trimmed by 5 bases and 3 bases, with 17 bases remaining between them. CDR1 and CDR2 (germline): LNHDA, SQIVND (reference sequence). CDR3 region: CASSLFSGDLNQPQHF. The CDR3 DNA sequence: TGTGCCAGTAGTTTATTTTCAGGGGACCTCAATCAGCCCCAGCATTTT.

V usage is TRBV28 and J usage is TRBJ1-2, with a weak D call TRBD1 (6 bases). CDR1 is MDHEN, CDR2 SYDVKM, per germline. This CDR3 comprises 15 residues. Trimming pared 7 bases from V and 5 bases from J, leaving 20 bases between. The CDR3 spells CASTAGPGVSYGYTF. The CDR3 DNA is TGTGCCAGCACCGCTGGTCCAGGGGTGAGTTATGGCTACACCTTC.

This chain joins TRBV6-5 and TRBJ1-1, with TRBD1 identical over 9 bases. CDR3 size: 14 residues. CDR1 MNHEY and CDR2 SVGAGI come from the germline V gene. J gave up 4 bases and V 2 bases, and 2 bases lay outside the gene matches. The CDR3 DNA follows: TGTGCCAGCAGTTACAAGACAGGGGGCACTGAAGCTTTCTTT. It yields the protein CASSYKTGGTEAFF.

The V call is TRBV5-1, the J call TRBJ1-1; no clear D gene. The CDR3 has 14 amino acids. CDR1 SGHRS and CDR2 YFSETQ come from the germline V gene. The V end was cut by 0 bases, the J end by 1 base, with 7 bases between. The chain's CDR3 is CASSLDGRNTEAFF. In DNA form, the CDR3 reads TGCGCCAGCAGCTTGGATGGTAGGAACACTGAAGCTTTCTTT.

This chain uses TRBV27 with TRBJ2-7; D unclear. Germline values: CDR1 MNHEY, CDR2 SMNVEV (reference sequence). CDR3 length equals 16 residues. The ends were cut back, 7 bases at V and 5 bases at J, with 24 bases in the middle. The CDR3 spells CASTRVMPTKVDEQYF. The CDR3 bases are TGTGCCAGCACCCGGGTTATGCCGACCAAGGTCGACGAGCAGTACTTC.

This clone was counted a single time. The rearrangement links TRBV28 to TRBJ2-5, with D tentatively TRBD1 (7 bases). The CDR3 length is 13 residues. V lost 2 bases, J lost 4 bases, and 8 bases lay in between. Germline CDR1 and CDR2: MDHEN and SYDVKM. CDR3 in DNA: TGTGCCAGCAGTTTACAGGGGGGAGAGACCCAGTACTTC. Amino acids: CASSLQGGETQYF. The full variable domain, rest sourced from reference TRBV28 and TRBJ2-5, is DVKVTQSSRYLVKRTGEKVFLECVQDMDHENMFWYRQDPGLGLRLIYFSYDVKMKEKGDIPEGYSVSREKKERFSLILESASTNQTSMYLCASSLQGGETQYFGPGTRLLVL.

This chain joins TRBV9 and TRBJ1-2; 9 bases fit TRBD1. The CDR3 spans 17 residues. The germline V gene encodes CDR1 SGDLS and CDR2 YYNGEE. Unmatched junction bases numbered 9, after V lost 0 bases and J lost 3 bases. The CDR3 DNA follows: TGTGCCAGCAGCGTAGATAACACGGGACAGGGCCACTATGGCTACACCTTC. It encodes CASSVDNTGQGHYGYTF.

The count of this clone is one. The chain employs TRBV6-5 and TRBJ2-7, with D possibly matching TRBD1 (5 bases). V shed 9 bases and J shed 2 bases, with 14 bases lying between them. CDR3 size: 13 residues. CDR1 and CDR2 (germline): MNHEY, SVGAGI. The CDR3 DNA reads TGTGCCAGTAAACAGGAGTCAACCTACGAGCAGTACTTC. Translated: CASKQESTYEQYF.

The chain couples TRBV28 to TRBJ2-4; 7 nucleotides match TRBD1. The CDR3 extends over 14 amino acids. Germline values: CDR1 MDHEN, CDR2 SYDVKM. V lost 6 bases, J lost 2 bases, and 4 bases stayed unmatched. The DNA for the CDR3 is TGTGCCAGCAGACCGACAGGGTCCAAAAACATTCAGTACTTC. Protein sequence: CASRPTGSKNIQYF.

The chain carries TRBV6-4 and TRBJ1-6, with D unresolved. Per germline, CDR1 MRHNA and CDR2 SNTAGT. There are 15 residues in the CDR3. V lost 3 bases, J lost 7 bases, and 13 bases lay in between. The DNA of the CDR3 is TGTGCCAGCAGTGAGAGTTGGCAGGCAAATTCACCCCTCCACTTT. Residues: CASSESWQANSPLHF.

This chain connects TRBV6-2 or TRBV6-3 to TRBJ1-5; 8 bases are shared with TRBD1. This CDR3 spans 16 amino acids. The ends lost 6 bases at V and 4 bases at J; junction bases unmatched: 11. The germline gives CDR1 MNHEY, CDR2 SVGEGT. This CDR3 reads CASSRQTGVGNQPQHF. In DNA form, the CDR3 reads TGTGCCAGCAGCCGACAGACAGGGGTCGGGAATCAGCCCCAGCATTTT.

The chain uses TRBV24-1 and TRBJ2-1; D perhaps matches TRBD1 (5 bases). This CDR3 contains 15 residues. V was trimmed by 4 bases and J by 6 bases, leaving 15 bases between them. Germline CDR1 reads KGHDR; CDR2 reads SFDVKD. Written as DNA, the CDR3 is TGTGCCACCAGTGACCCCAGGGCGACTGGCAATGAGCAGTTCTTC. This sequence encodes CATSDPRATGNEQFF.

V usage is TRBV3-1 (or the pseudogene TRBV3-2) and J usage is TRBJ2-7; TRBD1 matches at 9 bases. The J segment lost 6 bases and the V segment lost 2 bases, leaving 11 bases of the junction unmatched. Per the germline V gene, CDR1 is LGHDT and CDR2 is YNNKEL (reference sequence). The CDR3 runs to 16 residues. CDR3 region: CASSQPLGTGTGEQYF. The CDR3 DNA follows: TGTGCCAGCAGCCAACCCTTGGGGACAGGGACGGGCGAGCAGTACTTC.

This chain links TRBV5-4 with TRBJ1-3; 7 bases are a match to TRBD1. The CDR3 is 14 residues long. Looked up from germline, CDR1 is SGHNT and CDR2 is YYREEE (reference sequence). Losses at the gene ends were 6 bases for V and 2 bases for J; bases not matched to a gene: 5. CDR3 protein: CASTITGAGNTIYF. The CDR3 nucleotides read TGTGCCAGCACCATAACAGGGGCTGGAAACACCATATATTTT.

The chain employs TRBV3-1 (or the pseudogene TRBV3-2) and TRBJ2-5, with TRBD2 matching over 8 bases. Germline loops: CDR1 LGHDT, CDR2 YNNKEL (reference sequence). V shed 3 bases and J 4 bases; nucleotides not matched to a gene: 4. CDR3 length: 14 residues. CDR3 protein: CASSHGGVGETQYF. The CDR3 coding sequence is TGTGCCAGCAGCCACGGGGGGGTAGGAGAGACCCAGTACTTC.

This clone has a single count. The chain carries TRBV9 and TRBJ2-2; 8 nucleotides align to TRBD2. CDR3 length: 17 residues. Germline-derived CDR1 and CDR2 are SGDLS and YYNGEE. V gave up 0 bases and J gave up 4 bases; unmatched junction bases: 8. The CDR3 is CASSVGSSGHSTGELFF. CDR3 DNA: TGTGCCAGCAGCGTAGGCTCTAGCGGGCACAGCACCGGGGAGCTGTTTTTT. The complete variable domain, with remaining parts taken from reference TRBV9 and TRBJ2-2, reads DSGVTQTPKHLITATGQRVTLRCSPRSGDLSVYWYQQSLDQGLQFLIQYYNGEERAKGNILERFSAQQFPDLHSELNLSSLELGDSALYFCASSVGSSGHSTGELFFGEGSRLTVL.

In DNA form, the CDR3 reads TGTGCCAGCAGCCAAGTGCGGGGGCGGGAGACCCAGTACTTC. It translates to CASSQVRGRETQYF. V gene TRBV14 combines with J gene TRBJ2-5; D perhaps matches TRBD2 (7 bases). Per the germline V gene, CDR1 is SGHDN and CDR2 is FVKESK. The CDR3 sequence is 14 residues long. Trimming removed 1 base from V and 5 bases from J, with 11 bases in between. The complete variable domain, with remaining parts taken from reference TRBV14 and TRBJ2-5, reads EAGVTQFPSHSVIEKGQTVTLRCDPISGHDNLYWYRRVMGKEIKFLLHFVKESKQDESGMPNNRFLAERTGGTYSTLKVQPAELEDSGVYFCASSQVRGRETQYFGPGTRLLVL.